This TCR beta chain emerged from a study of early T cells in non-severe SARS-CoV-2 infection. As for the study in general: The input, bulk RNA from unsorted whole blood, was sequenced, and chains were unpaired. Study-wide points: Private and CD4 specificities were missed by VDJdb matching, skewed to anti-spike CD8.

Trimming removed 7 bases from V and 4 bases from J, with 11 bases in between. This CDR3 comprises 11 residues. Germline CDR1 reads DFQATT; CDR2 reads SNEGSKA (reference sequence). This clonotype appeared a few times. Its antigen is undetermined. Separate cDNA molecules each had unique molecular identifiers attached to them. TCRdb recomputed calls from the 5' RACE reads with MiXCR, one row per CDR3 protein. The profile covers approximately 90,000 distinct CDR3 sequences, with approximately 11% appearing a single time and 4.7% taken by the ten largest. Sample: whole blood, taken at baseline. The sequence derives from an adult who was a healthcare worker with PCR-confirmed SARS-CoV-2 infection or an uninfected control (not recorded which). The rearrangement uses TRBV20-1 and TRBJ2-7, with a weak D call TRBD2 (5 bases). CDR3 sequence (DNA): TGCAGTGTTCTCCTAGCTTACGAGCAGTACTTC. Translating it yields CSVLLAYEQYF.